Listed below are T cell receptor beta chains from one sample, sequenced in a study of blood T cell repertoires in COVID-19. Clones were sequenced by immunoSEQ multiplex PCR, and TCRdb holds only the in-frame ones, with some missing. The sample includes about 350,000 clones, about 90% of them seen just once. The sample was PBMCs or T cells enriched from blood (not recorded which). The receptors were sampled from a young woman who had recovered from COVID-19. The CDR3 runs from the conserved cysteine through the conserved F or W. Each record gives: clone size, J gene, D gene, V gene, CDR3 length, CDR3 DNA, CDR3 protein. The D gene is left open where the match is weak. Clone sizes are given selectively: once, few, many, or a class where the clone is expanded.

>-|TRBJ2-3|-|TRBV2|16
TGTGCCAGCAGTGAATTCCTCGGGGGTCTCACAGATACGCAGTATTTT
CASSEFLGGLTDTQYF
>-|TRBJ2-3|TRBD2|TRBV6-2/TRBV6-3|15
TGTGCCAGCAGTTACCGAGCGGGGGGGGTAGATACGCAGTATTTT
CASSYRAGGVDTQYF
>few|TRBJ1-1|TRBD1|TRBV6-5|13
TGTGCCAGCAGTTGGACAGGGAACACTGAAGCTTTCTTT
CASSWTGNTEAFF
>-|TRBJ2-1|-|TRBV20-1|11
TGCAGTGCTAGCCTAGCCTGGGAGCAGTTCTTC
CSASLAWEQFF
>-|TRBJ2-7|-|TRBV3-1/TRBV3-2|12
TGTGCCAGCAGCCGAGACAGGGAGGTGCAGTACTTC
CASSRDREVQYF
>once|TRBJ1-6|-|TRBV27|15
TGTGCCAGCAGTTTAGTGAGGATGAATAATTCACCCCTCCACTTT
CASSLVRMNNSPLHF
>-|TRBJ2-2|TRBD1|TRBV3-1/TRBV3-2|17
TGTGCCAGCAGCCAAATGGGGACAGCAAGCAACACCGGGGAGCTGTTTTTT
CASSQMGTASNTGELFF
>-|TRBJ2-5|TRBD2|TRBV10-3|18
TGTGCCATCAGTGAGTCTAAGGCCCAGCGGGGGGCCCAAGAGACCCAGTACTTC
CAISESKAQRGAQETQYF
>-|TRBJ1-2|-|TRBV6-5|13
TGTGCCAGCTCTTCCTCGGGTTGGTCTGGCTACACCTTC
CASSSSGWSGYTF
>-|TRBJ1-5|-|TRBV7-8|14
TGTGCCAGCAGCTTAACGACAGTGACTCAGCCCCAGCATTTT
CASSLTTVTQPQHF
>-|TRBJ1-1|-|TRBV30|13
TGTGCCTGGAGTTTACAGGGGAACACTGAAGCTTTCTTT
CAWSLQGNTEAFF
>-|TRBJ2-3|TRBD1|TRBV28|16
TGTGCCAGCAGTAATCTCGGACAGGGATCCGCAGATACGCAGTATTTT
CASSNLGQGSADTQYF
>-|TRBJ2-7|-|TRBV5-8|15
TGTGCCAGCAGGGTAGGCGGGACAGCACACTACGAGCAGTACTTC
CASRVGGTAHYEQYF
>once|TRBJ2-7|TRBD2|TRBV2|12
TGTGCCAGTCGAGCGGGAGTGTACGAGCAGTACTTC
CASRAGVYEQYF
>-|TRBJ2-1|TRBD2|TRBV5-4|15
TGTGCCAGCAGCGCCGGGACTAGCGCGGCGGATGAGCAGTTCTTC
CASSAGTSAADEQFF
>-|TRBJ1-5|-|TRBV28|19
TGTGCCAGCAGTTTGGGGGGGGCTGCCCATATAGTTGGCAATCAGCCCCAGCATTTT
CASSLGGAAHIVGNQPQHF
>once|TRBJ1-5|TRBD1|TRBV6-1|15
TGTGCCAGCAGTTCGTATGGGACAGGGGCGCAGCCCCAGCATTTT
CASSSYGTGAQPQHF
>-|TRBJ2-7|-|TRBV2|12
TGTGCCAGCACTCCCTGGGGCAGCGAGCAGTACTTC
CASTPWGSEQYF
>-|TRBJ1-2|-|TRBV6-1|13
TGTGCCAGCAGTGATGGAGGGGTCTATGGCTACACCTTC
CASSDGGVYGYTF
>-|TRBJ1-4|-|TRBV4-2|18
TGTGCCAGCAGCCAAGTCTCCCACAGCCGAGCAACTAATGAAAAACTGTTTTTT
CASSQVSHSRATNEKLFF
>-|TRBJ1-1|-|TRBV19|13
TGTGCCACCGCGCCCCCGGGTAGCACTGAAGCTTTCTTT
CATAPPGSTEAFF
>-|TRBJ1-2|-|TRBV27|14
TGTGCCAGCAGTTTATCGTACAGGGTTAAAGGCTACACCTTC
CASSLSYRVKGYTF
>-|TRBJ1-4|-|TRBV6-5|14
TGTGCCAGCAGTTACCGGCAGGGTGGTGAAAAACTGTTTTTT
CASSYRQGGEKLFF
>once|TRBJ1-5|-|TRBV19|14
TGTGCCAGTAGTAAACAGGGTGCTAATCAGCCCCAGCATTTT
CASSKQGANQPQHF
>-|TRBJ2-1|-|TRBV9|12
TGTGCCAGCAGCGTTAGCGGCAATGAGCAGTTCTTC
CASSVSGNEQFF
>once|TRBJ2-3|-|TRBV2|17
TGTGCCAGCAGTGGACTATCAGCGGAACCCTTCACAGATACGCAGTATTTT
CASSGLSAEPFTDTQYF
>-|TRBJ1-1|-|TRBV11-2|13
TGTGCCAGCACCTCGGTGGGAGACACTGAAGCTTTCTTT
CASTSVGDTEAFF
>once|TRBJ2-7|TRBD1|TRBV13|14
TGTGCCAGCAGCTTAGAAGGGCAGGGGGACGAGCAGTACTTC
CASSLEGQGDEQYF
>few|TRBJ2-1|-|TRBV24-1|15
TGTGCCACCAGTGATTTGAGACAAACCTACAATGAGCAGTTCTTC
CATSDLRQTYNEQFF
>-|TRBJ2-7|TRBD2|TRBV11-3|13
TGTGCCAGCAGCCAGGGACTATCCCGGGAGCAGTACTTC
CASSQGLSREQYF
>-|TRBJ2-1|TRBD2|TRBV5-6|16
TGTGCCAGCAGCTTGCCCGGGACTAGCGGGAGGAATGAGCAGTTCTTC
CASSLPGTSGRNEQFF
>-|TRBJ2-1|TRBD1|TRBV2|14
TGTGCCAGATCGGCAGGGGGCCCCTACAATGAGCAGTTCTTC
CARSAGGPYNEQFF
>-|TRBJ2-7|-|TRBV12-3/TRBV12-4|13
TGTGCCAGCAGCTTCGGGGTTGGGTACGAGCAGTACTTC
CASSFGVGYEQYF
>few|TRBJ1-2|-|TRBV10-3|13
TGTGCCATCAGTGAACCGGGGAGCTATGGCTACACCTTC
CAISEPGSYGYTF
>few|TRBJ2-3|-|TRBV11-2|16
TGTGCCAGCAGCTTATTCTCGGGATTTGGGGCAGATACGCAGTATTTT
CASSLFSGFGADTQYF
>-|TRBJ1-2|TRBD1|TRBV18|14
TGTGCCAGCTCAGAACCGGACAGGGACTATGGCTACACCTTC
CASSEPDRDYGYTF
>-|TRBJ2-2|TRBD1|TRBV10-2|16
TGCGCCAGCAGTGATCCAGGACAGGGGATCACCGGGGAGCTGTTTTTT
CASSDPGQGITGELFF
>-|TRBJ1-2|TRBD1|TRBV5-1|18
TGCGCCAGCCAGCGGATTCCCGGACAGGGAGGGGGGCTATATGGCTACACCTTC
CASQRIPGQGGGLYGYTF
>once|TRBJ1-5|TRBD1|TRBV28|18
TGTGCCAGCAGTTTACCAGGAAGAGGGACAGGGCGGAATCAGCCCCAGCATTTT
CASSLPGRGTGRNQPQHF
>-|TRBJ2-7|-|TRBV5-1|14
TGCGCCAGCAGCCGTGCAGGGATTCCCTACGAGCAGTACTTC
CASSRAGIPYEQYF
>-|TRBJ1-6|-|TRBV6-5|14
TGTGCCAGCAGGGACAGTAGAGTTAATTCACCCCTCCACTTT
CASRDSRVNSPLHF
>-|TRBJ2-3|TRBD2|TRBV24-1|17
TGTGCCACCAGTGATTGGGGACTAGCGGGTCAAGGAGATACGCAGTATTTT
CATSDWGLAGQGDTQYF
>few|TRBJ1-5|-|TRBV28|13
TGTGCCAGCACGGGGGGGATTAGGCAGCCCCAGCATTTT
CASTGGIRQPQHF
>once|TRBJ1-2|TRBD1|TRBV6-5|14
TGTGCCAGCAGTCCGACAGGGGGGGTCTATGGCTACACCTTC
CASSPTGGVYGYTF
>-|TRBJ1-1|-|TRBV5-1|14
TGCGCCAGCAGCTCACAGGGTTTGAACACTGAAGCTTTCTTT
CASSSQGLNTEAFF
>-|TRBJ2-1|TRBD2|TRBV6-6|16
TGTGCCAGCAGTTACAAGTGGGGGGGTTCCCACAATGAGCAGTTCTTC
CASSYKWGGSHNEQFF
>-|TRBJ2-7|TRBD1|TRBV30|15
TGTGCCTGGAGTCCTCCGGGACAGGCCACCTACGAGCAGTACTTC
CAWSPPGQATYEQYF
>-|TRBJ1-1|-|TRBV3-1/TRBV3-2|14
TGTGCCAGCAGCCAAGCCGGACATAACACTGAAGCTTTCTTT
CASSQAGHNTEAFF
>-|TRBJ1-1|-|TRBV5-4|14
TGTGCCAGCAGCTTAAAACAGGTTCACACTGAAGCTTTCTTT
CASSLKQVHTEAFF
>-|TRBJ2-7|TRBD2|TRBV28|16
TGTGCCAGCAGGGTAGCCGGGACTAGCGCCGCCTACGAGCAGTACTTC
CASRVAGTSAAYEQYF
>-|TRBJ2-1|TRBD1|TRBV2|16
TGTGCCAGCAGTGTGGGACAGCTTAGCTCCTACAATGAGCAGTTCTTC
CASSVGQLSSYNEQFF
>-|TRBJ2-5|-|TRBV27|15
TGTGCCAGCAGTTTCACTAGCTGGGGCAAAGAGACCCAGTACTTC
CASSFTSWGKETQYF
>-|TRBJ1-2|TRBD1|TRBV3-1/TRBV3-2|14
TGTGCCAGCAGCCAAGAGGGCAGGGGGTATGGCTACACCTTC
CASSQEGRGYGYTF
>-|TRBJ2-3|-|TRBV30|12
TGTGCCTGGGCCGGGATCGCAGATACGCAGTATTTT
CAWAGIADTQYF
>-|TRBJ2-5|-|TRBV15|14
TGTGCCACCAGCGACAGGATTGGGGTGCAGACCCAGTACTTC
CATSDRIGVQTQYF
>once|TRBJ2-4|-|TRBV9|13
TGTGCCAGCAGCGCGGACAGCAAAAACATTCAGTACTTC
CASSADSKNIQYF
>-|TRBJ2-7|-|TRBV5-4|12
TGTGCCAGCAGCGCCTTACAGGGAGAGCAGTACTTC
CASSALQGEQYF
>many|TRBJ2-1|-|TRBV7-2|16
TGTGCCAGCAGACTTGTGGGGCAGGGCGCCTACAATGAGCAGTTCTTC
CASRLVGQGAYNEQFF
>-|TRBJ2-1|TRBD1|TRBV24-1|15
TGTGCCACCAGTGACCCGGGACAGGGCATGGCTGAGCAGTTCTTC
CATSDPGQGMAEQFF